The 22 T cell receptor beta chains below were found in one sample sequenced in a study of blood T cell repertoires in COVID-19. Measured with immunoSEQ multiplex PCR; TCRdb has only the in-frame clones, and not every one. Among about 120,000 clones listed, around 86% were seen once. The sequenced sample consisted of peripheral blood. The receptors here all came from a man older than 75 with active or convalescent COVID-19.

This clone occurred once. The V call is TRBV7-3, the J call TRBJ2-1, with D perhaps matching TRBD1 (6 bases). There are 13 residues in the CDR3. The ends were cut back, 6 bases at V and 5 bases at J, with 11 bases in the middle. CDR1 is SGHTA and CDR2 is FQGTGA in the germline V gene. The CDR3 here is CASRWGRNNEQFF. The CDR3 nucleotides read TGTGCCAGCAGGTGGGGGCGGAACAATGAGCAGTTCTTC.

The chain has TRBV4-1 and TRBJ2-5, with D possibly matching TRBD1 (6 bases). CDR1 MGHRA and CDR2 YSYEKL come from the germline V gene. The length of the CDR3 is 17 residues. The V end was cut by 3 bases, the J end by 3 bases, with 20 bases between. The CDR3 coding sequence is TGCGCCAGCAGCCAGGGAAGGCCTAAGGGGGAAGAAGAGACCCAGTACTTC. Translated, it gives CASSQGRPKGEEETQYF.

V and J are TRBV7-9 and TRBJ2-5; D call uncertain. V lost 2 bases, J lost 3 bases, and 7 bases lay in between. CDR3 size: 13 residues. Looked up from germline, CDR1 is SEHNR and CDR2 is FQNEAQ (reference sequence). CDR3 sequence reads: CASSLYPEETQYF. The CDR3 region has the DNA TGTGCCAGCAGCTTATATCCGGAAGAGACCCAGTACTTC.

This chain joins TRBV24-1 and TRBJ1-2; 8 bases are shared with TRBD1. J gave up 6 bases and V 3 bases, and 8 bases lay outside the gene matches. Germline V gene sequence: CDR1 KGHDR, CDR2 SFDVKD. The CDR3 totals 15 residues. CDR3 protein: CATSDRTGLMDGYTF. The CDR3 DNA reads TGTGCCACCAGTGATCGGACAGGGCTTATGGATGGCTACACCTTC.

V gene TRBV5-8 combines with J gene TRBJ2-3; possible D gene TRBD1, 6 bases. The V end was cut by 9 bases, the J end by 4 bases, with 24 bases between. Germline V CDR1 and CDR2: SGHTS, YDEGEE. The CDR3 runs 16 residues. The CDR3 DNA sequence: TGTGCCAACCCTAACCCGGTGGGGGCATCCTCAGATACGCAGTATTTT. The encoded protein is CANPNPVGASSDTQYF. The full variable domain, its missing parts supplied by reference TRBV5-8 and TRBJ2-3, is EAGVTQSPTHLIKTRGQQATLRCSPISGHTSVYWYQQALGLGLQFLLWYDEGEERNRGNFPPRFSGRQFPNYSSELNVNALELEDSALYLCANPNPVGASSDTQYFGPGTRLTVL.

This chain connects TRBV28 to TRBJ1-4, with no clear D. V was shortened by 8 bases and J by 0 bases, with 10 bases between the two germline ends. The germline gives CDR1 MDHEN, CDR2 SYDVKM. The CDR3 sequence is 14 residues long. In DNA, the CDR3 is TGTGCCAGCGCTAGTCCTGCAACTAATGAAAAACTGTTTTTT. Translated: CASASPATNEKLFF. Drawing the rest from reference TRBV28 and TRBJ1-4, the complete variable domain is DVKVTQSSRYLVKRTGEKVFLECVQDMDHENMFWYRQDPGLGLRLIYFSYDVKMKEKGDIPEGYSVSREKKERFSLILESASTNQTSMYLCASASPATNEKLFFGSGTQLSVL.

The chain is built from TRBV6-5 and TRBJ1-5; TRBD1 agrees at 7 bases. The germline CDR1 and CDR2 sequences are MNHEY and SVGAGI. V was pared by 6 bases and J by 3 bases, with 5 bases of the junction left unmatched. The CDR3 contains 14 residues. CDR3 DNA: TGTGCCAGCAGACAGGGGTCTTACAATCAGCCCCAGCATTTT. Protein: CASRQGSYNQPQHF.

The chain uses TRBV5-6 and TRBJ2-7; 14 bases match TRBD2. The CDR3 runs to 15 residues. V dropped 4 bases and J dropped 2; count of bases not matched to a gene: 2. CDR1 is SGHDT, CDR2 YYEEEE, per germline. The DNA of the CDR3 is TGTGCCAGCAGCCGGGGACTAGCGGGAGCCTACGAGCAGTACTTC. It codes for CASSRGLAGAYEQYF.

The rearrangement joins TRBV7-6 to TRBJ2-3; perhaps TRBD2 as D (6 bases). Germline CDR1 SGHVS, CDR2 FNYEAQ. The V end was cut by 2 bases, the J end by 4 bases, with 10 bases between. This CDR3 is 14 amino acids long. The CDR3 reads CASSLTGRPDTQYF. The CDR3 nucleotides are TGTGCCAGCAGCTTAACCGGGAGACCAGATACGCAGTATTTT.

This clone was recorded a few times. The J gene is TRBJ2-1, the V gene TRBV7-6, with 11 bases fitting TRBD1. Germline loops: CDR1 SGHVS, CDR2 FNYEAQ. Trimming took 5 bases from V and 6 from J; bases not matched to a gene: 6. This CDR3 region has 15 residues. CDR3: CASSAGQGVINEQFF. Written as DNA, the CDR3 is TGTGCCAGCAGCGCGGGACAGGGGGTGATCAATGAGCAGTTCTTC.

V gene TRBV7-3 combines with J gene TRBJ2-3; perhaps TRBD2 as D (6 bases). Trimming cost V 1 base and J 5 bases, with 13 bases left between them. This CDR3 is 15 amino acids long. Germline V lookup: CDR1 SGHTA, CDR2 FQGTGA. The CDR3 loop reads CASSLRVGRIDTQYF. The CDR3 DNA reads TGTGCCAGCAGCTTAAGGGTGGGGAGGATAGATACGCAGTATTTT.

The chain links TRBV11-2 to TRBJ2-4; D ambiguous. The CDR3 contains 14 residues. V lost 5 bases, J lost 1 base, and 9 bases lay in between. CDR1 is SGHAT and CDR2 is FQNNGV in the germline V gene. The CDR3 is CASSAASAKNIQYF. The CDR3 region has the DNA TGTGCCAGCAGCGCGGCATCGGCCAAAAACATTCAGTACTTC. Together with reference TRBV11-2 and TRBJ2-4, the CDR3 gives the full variable domain: EAGVAQSPRYKIIEKRQSVAFWCNPISGHATLYWYQQILGQGPKLLIQFQNNGVVDDSQLPKDRFSAERLKGVDSTLKIQPAKLEDSAVYLCASSAASAKNIQYFGAGTRLSVL.

This clone has a handful of counts. The rearrangement joins TRBV19 to TRBJ1-4; 8 bases map to TRBD1. The CDR3 spans 21 residues. The germline V gene encodes CDR1 LNHDA and CDR2 SQIVND (reference sequence). The V gene end was trimmed by 5 bases and the J gene end by 5 bases; junction bases not matched to a gene: 25. The CDR3 is CASSGMYFGQGPPDWNEKLFF. The CDR3, as DNA: TGTGCCAGTAGTGGGATGTACTTCGGACAGGGTCCCCCCGATTGGAATGAAAAACTGTTTTTT.

This clone has only a few counts. The chain links TRBV30 to TRBJ1-6, with D perhaps TRBD1 (5 bases). V dropped 2 bases and J dropped 7 bases, with 12 bases sitting between them. The CDR3 extends over 14 amino acids. Germline CDR1 is GTSNPN and CDR2 is SVGIG (reference sequence). The CDR3 nucleotides are TGTGCCTGGAGTAAGGGGCTGGGAAATTCACCCCTCCACTTT. Its protein is CAWSKGLGNSPLHF.

V and J are TRBV15 and TRBJ1-2, with D perhaps TRBD1 (5 bases). Trimming took 0 bases from V and 5 from J, leaving 16 bases between them. The germline V gene has CDR1 LNHNV and CDR2 YYDKDF (reference sequence). This CDR3 has 16 amino acids. CDR3 in DNA: TGTGCCACCAGCAGAGATCTGGGGCAGGGAGGATATGGCTACACCTTC. Protein: CATSRDLGQGGYGYTF.

The chain couples TRBV3-1 (or the pseudogene TRBV3-2) to TRBJ1-5; D is uncertain. Germline loops: CDR1 LGHDT, CDR2 YNNKEL (reference sequence). V lost 1 base and J 3 bases, leaving 10 bases between the germline ends. The CDR3 has 15 residues. In DNA, the CDR3 is TGTGCCAGCAGCCAAGGGGCCAGCCCCAATCAGCCCCAGCATTTT. The encoded protein is CASSQGASPNQPQHF.

In its sample, this clone was seen once. The rearrangement links TRBV7-2 to TRBJ2-7, with D uncertain. The CDR3 consists of 16 residues. Germline V gives CDR1 SGHTA, CDR2 FQGNSA. Deletions cut 1 base from V and 1 base from J, with 14 bases between. CDR3 nucleotides: TGTGCCAGCAGCTTAGGATCTGAGGTCGGGTCCTACGAGCAGTACTTC. It codes for CASSLGSEVGSYEQYF. The complete variable domain, with remaining parts taken from reference TRBV7-2 and TRBJ2-7, reads GAGVSQSPSNKVTEKGKDVELRCDPISGHTALYWYRQSLGQGLEFLIYFQGNSAPDKSGLPSDRFSAERTGGSVSTLTIQRTQQEDSAVYLCASSLGSEVGSYEQYFGPGTRLTVT.

V is TRBV21-1 and J is TRBJ2-7; the table calls TRBD2, which could not be checked here. TRBV21-1 is deemed a pseudogene. The CDR3 is 15 residues long. In DNA form, the CDR3 reads TGTGCCAGCGGCTGGCGGGAGCCCTCCTCCTACGAGCAGTACTTC. Amino acids: CASGWREPSSYEQYF.

V usage is TRBV4-1 and J usage is TRBJ1-1, with 7 positions matching TRBD1. Germline V lookup: CDR1 MGHRA, CDR2 YSYEKL. The CDR3 is 19 residues long. V gave up 0 bases and J gave up 1 base; unmatched junction bases: 14. Here the CDR3 reads CASSQDGGLARGPNTEAFF. CDR3 nucleotides: TGCGCCAGCAGCCAAGATGGGGGCTTGGCGAGGGGGCCGAACACTGAAGCTTTCTTT.

This clone was seen repeatedly, ten times or more. The chain has TRBV6-5 and TRBJ2-2, with 7 bases lining up with TRBD1. This CDR3 contains 15 residues. Germline V gives CDR1 MNHEY, CDR2 SVGAGI. With V trimmed by 2 bases and J by 6 bases, 6 bases remained unmatched. For the CDR3, the DNA is TGTGCCAGCAGTTACAGGGGGCCGGAAGCCGGGGAGCTGTTTTTT. It translates to CASSYRGPEAGELFF.

The V gene is TRBV6-5, the J gene TRBJ2-7, with D possibly TRBD2 on 6 matching bases. The CDR3 spans 12 residues. Germline V gives CDR1 MNHEY, CDR2 SVGAGI. The germline V and J ends were trimmed by 8 bases and 6 bases, with 14 bases remaining between them. CDR3 sequence (DNA): TGTGCCAGCGAGCGCCTCGGGGGCGAGCAGTACTTC. The encoded protein is CASERLGGEQYF.

This clone was found once. The chain is built from TRBV28 and TRBJ2-7; 9 nucleotides agree with TRBD2. Germline V gene sequence: CDR1 MDHEN, CDR2 SYDVKM. CDR3 length: 17 residues. Trimming at V came to 1 base and at J to 0 bases, leaving 7 bases not matched to a gene. CDR3 nucleotide sequence: TGTGCCAGCAGTTTATCGGCGGGGGGGCGATTCTCCTACGAGCAGTACTTC. Amino acid sequence: CASSLSAGGRFSYEQYF.